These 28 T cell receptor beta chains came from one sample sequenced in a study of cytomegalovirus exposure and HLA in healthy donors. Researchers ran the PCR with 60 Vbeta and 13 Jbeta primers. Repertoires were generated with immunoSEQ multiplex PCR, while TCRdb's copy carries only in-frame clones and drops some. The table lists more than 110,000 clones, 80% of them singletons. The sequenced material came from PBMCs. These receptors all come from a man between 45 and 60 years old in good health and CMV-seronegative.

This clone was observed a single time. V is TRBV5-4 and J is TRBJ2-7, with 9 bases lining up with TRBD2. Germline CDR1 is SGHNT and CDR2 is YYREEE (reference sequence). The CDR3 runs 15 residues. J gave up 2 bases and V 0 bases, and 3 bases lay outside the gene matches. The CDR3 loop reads CASSLAAGGPYEQYF. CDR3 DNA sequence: TGTGCCAGCAGCTTGGCCGCGGGGGGGCCCTACGAGCAGTACTTC.

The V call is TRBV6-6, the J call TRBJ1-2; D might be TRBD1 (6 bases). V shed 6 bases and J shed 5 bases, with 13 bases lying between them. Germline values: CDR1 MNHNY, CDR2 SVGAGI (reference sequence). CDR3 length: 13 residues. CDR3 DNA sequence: TGTGCCAGCAGACAGGGATTAGGGTATGGCTACACCTTC. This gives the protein CASRQGLGYGYTF.

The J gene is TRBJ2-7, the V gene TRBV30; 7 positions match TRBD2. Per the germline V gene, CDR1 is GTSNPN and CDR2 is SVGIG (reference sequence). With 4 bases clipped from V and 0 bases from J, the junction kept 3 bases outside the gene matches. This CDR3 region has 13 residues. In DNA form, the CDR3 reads TGTGCCTGGATCGGCGGGGGCTCCTACGAGCAGTACTTC. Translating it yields CAWIGGGSYEQYF.

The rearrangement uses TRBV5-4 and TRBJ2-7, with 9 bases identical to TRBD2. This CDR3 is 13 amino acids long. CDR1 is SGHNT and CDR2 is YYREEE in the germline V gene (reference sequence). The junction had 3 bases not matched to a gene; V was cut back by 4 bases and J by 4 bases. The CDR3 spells CASSGLAGYEQYF. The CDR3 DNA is TGTGCCAGCAGCGGGCTAGCGGGGTACGAGCAGTACTTC.

CDR3 sequence reads: CASSVEQSGANVLTF. For the CDR3, the DNA is TGTGCCAGCAGCGTAGAACAGTCTGGGGCCAACGTCCTGACTTTC. The chain couples TRBV9 to TRBJ2-6; D remains ambiguous. The V gene lost 0 bases and the J gene lost 1 base, with 5 bases spanning the gap. Per the germline V gene, CDR1 is SGDLS and CDR2 is YYNGEE. This CDR3 spans 15 amino acids.

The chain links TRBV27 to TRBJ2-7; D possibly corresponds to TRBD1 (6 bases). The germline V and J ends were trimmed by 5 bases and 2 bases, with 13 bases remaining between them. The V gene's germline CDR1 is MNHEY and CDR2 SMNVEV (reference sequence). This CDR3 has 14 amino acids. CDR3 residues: CASSPQGFAYEQYF. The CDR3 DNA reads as TGTGCCAGCAGTCCCCAGGGGTTTGCCTACGAGCAGTACTTC.

CDR3 DNA sequence: TGTGCCAGTAGTAGAGGAATTGAAGCTTTCTTT. Its protein product is CASSRGIEAFF. This sequence joins TRBV19 and TRBJ1-1; no reliable D call. The CDR3 is made up of 11 amino acids. The germline gives CDR1 LNHDA, CDR2 SQIVND (reference sequence). V lost 4 bases to trimming and J lost 7 bases, with 7 bases between them.

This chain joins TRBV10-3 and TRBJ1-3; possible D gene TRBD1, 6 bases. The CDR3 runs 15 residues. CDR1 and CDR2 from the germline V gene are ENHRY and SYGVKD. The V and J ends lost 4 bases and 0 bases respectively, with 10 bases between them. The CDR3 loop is CAISAGQSSGNTIYF. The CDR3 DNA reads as TGTGCCATCAGTGCGGGACAAAGCTCTGGAAACACCATATATTTT.

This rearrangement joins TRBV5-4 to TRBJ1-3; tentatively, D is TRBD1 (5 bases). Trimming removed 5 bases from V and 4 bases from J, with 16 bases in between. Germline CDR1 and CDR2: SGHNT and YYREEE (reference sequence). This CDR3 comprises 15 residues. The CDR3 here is CASRTDIGPGNTIYF. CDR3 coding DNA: TGTGCCAGCAGGACGGACATTGGACCGGGAAACACCATATATTTT.

The CDR3 region is CASSAGQGGTEAFF. The CDR3, as DNA: TGTGCCAGCAGCGCGGGACAGGGGGGCACTGAAGCTTTCTTT. J is TRBJ1-1 and V is TRBV5-4; 11 positions agree with TRBD1. This CDR3 region has 14 residues. V lost 4 bases to trimming and J lost 4 bases; unmatched junction nucleotides: 3. The V gene's germline CDR1 is SGHNT and CDR2 YYREEE (reference sequence).

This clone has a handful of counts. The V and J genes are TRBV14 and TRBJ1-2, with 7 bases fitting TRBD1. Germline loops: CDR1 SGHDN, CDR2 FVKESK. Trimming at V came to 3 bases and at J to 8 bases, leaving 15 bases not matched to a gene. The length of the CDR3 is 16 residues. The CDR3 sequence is CASSQTMGQTVGGYTF. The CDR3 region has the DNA TGTGCCAGCAGCCAGACGATGGGACAGACTGTTGGCGGCTACACCTTC.

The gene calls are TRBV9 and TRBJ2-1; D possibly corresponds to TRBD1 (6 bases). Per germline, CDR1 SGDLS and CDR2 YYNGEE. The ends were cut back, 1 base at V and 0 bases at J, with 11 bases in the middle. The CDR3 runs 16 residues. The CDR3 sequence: CASSVLGRGSYNEQFF. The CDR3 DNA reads TGTGCCAGCAGCGTACTGGGCAGGGGCTCCTACAATGAGCAGTTCTTC.

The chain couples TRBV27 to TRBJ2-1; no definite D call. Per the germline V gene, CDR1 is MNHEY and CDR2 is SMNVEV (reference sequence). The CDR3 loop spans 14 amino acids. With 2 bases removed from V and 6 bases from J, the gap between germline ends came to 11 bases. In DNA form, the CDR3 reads TGTGCCAGCAGTTTACGTCCTAACAGCAATGAGCAGTTCTTC. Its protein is CASSLRPNSNEQFF.

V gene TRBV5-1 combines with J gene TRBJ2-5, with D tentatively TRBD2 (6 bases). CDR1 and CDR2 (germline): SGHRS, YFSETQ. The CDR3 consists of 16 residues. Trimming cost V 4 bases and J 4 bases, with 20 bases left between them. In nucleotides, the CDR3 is TGCGCCAGCAGCACGGGTGGAGGGATTAAGGGAGAGACCCAGTACTTC. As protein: CASSTGGGIKGETQYF.

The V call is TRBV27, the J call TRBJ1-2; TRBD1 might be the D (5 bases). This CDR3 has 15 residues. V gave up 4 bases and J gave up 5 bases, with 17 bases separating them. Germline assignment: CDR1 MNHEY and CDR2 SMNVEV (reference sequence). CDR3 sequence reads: CASSWSRGVGYGYTF. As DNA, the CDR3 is TGTGCCAGCAGTTGGTCACGGGGGGTGGGGTATGGCTACACCTTC.

CDR3 amino acids: CASSLGLAGVDTQYF. CDR3 nucleotide sequence: TGCGCCAGCAGCCTGGGACTAGCGGGAGTAGATACGCAGTATTTT. This chain uses TRBV5-1 with TRBJ2-3; the match to TRBD2 covers 14 bases. The V and J ends lost 4 bases and 5 bases, in that order; junction bases with no gene match: 3. Germline V CDR1 and CDR2: SGHRS, YFSETQ. This CDR3 has 15 amino acids.

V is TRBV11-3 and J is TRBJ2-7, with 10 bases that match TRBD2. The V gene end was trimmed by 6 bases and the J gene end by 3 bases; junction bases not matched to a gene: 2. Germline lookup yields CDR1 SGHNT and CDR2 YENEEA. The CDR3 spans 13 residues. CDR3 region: CASSEREGYEQYF. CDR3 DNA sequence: TGTGCCAGCAGTGAGCGGGAGGGCTACGAGCAGTACTTC.

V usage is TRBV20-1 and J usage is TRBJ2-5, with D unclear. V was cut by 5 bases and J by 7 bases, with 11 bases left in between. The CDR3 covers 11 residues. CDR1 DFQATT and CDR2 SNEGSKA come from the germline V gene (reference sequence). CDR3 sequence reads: CSALEAPTQYF. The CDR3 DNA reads TGCAGTGCTTTAGAGGCACCGACCCAGTACTTC.

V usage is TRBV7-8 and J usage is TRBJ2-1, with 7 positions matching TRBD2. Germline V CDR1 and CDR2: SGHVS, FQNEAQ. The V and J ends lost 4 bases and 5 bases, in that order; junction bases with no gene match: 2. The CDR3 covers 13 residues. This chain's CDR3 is CASSWGLNNEQFF. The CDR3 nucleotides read TGTGCCAGCAGCTGGGGACTAAACAATGAGCAGTTCTTC.

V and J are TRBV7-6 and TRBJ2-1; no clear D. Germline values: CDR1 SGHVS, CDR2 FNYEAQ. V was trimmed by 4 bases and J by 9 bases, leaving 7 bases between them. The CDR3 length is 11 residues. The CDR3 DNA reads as TGTGCCAGCAGCTCTAATGGTGAGCAGTTCTTC. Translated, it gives CASSSNGEQFF.

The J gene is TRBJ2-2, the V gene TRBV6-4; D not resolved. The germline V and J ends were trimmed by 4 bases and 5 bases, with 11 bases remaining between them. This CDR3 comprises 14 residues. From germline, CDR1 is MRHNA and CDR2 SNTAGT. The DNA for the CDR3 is TGTGCCAGCAGTGCTTCCGGCGGAACCGGGGAGCTGTTTTTT. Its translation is CASSASGGTGELFF.

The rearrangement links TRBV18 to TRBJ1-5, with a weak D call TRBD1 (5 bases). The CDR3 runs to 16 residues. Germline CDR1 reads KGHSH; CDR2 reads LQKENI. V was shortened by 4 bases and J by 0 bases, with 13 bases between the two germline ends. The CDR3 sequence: CASSQTGGHSNQPQHF. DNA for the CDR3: TGTGCCAGCTCACAGACGGGGGGTCATAGCAATCAGCCCCAGCATTTT.

The CDR3 DNA sequence: TGTGCCACCTCCCCAGGAGGGGCGAAGGGTGAAGCTTTCTTT. It yields the protein CATSPGGAKGEAFF. The chain recombines TRBV7-9 with TRBJ1-1; D may be TRBD1 (5 bases). V lost 10 bases and J lost 7, with 22 bases in between. CDR1 is SEHNR, CDR2 FQNEAQ, per germline (reference sequence). CDR3 length: 14 residues.

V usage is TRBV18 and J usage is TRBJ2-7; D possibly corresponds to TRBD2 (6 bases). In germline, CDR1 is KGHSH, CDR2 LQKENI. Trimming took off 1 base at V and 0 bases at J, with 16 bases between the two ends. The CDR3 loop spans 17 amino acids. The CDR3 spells CASSPRPLARGSYEQYF. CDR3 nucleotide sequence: TGTGCCAGCTCACCACGGCCGTTGGCGCGGGGCTCCTACGAGCAGTACTTC.

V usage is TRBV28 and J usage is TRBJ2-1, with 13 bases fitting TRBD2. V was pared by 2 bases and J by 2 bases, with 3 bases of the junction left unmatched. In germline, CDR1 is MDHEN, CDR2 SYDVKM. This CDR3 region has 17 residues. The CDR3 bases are TGTGCCAGCAGTTTACGACTAGCGGGGGGTGCCTACAATGAGCAGTTCTTC. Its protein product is CASSLRLAGGAYNEQFF.

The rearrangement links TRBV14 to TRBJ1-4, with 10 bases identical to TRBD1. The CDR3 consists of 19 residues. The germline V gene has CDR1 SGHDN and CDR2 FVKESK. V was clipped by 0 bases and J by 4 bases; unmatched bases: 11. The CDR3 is CASSQDRTGGEPLNEKLFF. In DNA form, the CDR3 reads TGTGCCAGCAGCCAAGATCGGACAGGGGGAGAACCTCTTAATGAAAAACTGTTTTTT.

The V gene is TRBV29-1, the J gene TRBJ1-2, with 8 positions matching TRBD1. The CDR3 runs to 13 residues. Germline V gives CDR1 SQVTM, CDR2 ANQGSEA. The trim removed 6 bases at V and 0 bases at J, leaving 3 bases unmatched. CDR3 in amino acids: CSVGTGPNYGYTF. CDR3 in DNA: TGCAGCGTCGGGACAGGTCCTAACTATGGCTACACCTTC.

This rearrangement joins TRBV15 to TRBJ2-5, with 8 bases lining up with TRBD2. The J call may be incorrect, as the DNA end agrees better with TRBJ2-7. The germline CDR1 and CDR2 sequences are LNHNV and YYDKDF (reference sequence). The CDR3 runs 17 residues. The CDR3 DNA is TGTGCCACCAGCAACTATCGGGGGGGAGTATCCTCCTACGAGCAGTACTTC. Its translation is CATSNYRGGVSSYEQYF.